This TCR beta chain was profiled in a study of T-cell reconstitution after alpha-beta-depleted transplantation in children. This clonotype was observed a few times. The library targeted TCRbeta and was prepared with unique molecular identifiers. TCRdb reprocessed the PCR reads via MiXCR and lists one record per CDR3 protein. The sample yields about 350,000 distinct CDR3 sequences, about an eighth seen once. V lost 2 bases to trimming and J lost 0 bases, with 11 bases between them. The CDR3 sequence is 16 residues long. Germline assignment: CDR1 MNHNS and CDR2 SASEGT. This receptor was taken from a human donor who donated a stem cell graft to a child with Fanconi anemia. The rearrangement joins TRBV6-1 to TRBJ1-3; no reliable D call. The source material was PBMCs, sampled from the stem cell graft. This CDR3 reads CASSETSLSSGNTIYF. The DNA of the CDR3 is TGTGCCAGCAGTGAAACATCCTTGAGCTCTGGAAACACCATATATTTT.